Listed below are T cell receptor beta chains from one sample, sequenced in a study of T cell repertoires in cytomegalovirus infection. Antigens for these TCRs are unknown. TCRdb re-derived calls from the reads in MiXCR, one entry per CDR3 protein. Here the sample spans some 940,000 distinct CDR3 sequences, 31% being singletons. The sample in question was cultured CD8+ T cells from PBMCs, obtained from culture after CMV antigen stimulation. The receptors were gathered from a human donor in good health (CMV status not recorded). Some clones in this sample may be carry-over from other donors' samples. The CDR3 runs from the conserved cysteine through the conserved F or W. Each record gives: clone size, V gene, D gene, J gene, CDR3 DNA, CDR3 protein. D genes are given only for firm matches. A row's size may be missing; if present it is once, few, many or a size class.

>few|TRBV4-3|.|TRBJ2-3
TGCGCCAGCAGCTACGAGGGGGTAATTTCTAGCACAGATACGCAGTATTTT
CASSYEGVISSTDTQYF
>.|TRBV7-9|TRBD1|TRBJ2-3
TGTGCCAGCAGCGATACCGGGACAGGGGGCGCGGGCACAGATACGCAGTATTTT
CASSDTGTGGAGTDTQYF
>many|TRBV7-9|.|TRBJ1-4
TGTGCCAGCAGCCCTCCTGGGCGGGACAATGAAAAACTGTTTTTT
CASSPPGRDNEKLFF
>many|TRBV7-9|TRBD1|TRBJ1-1
TGTGCCAGCAGACGTCCGGGACAGGGCGTACTGAACACTGAAGCTTTCTTT
CASRRPGQGVLNTEAFF
>few|TRBV28|.|TRBJ2-5
TGTGCCAGCAGTTCCCACAGGGCCGGCCAAGAGACCCAGTACTTC
CASSSHRAGQETQYF
>.|TRBV9|TRBD1|TRBJ2-3
TGTGCCAGCAGCGCGACAGGGCAGAAAACAGATACGCAGTATTTT
CASSATGQKTDTQYF
>.|TRBV5-1|.|TRBJ1-1
TGCGCCAGCAGCTTGGATCCGGCCGCCCCGATCGGGAACACTGAAGCTTTCTTT
CASSLDPAAPIGNTEAFF
>many|TRBV7-2|.|TRBJ2-1
TGTGCCAGCAGCTTTGGCGCTGAGCAGTTCTTC
CASSFGAEQFF
>many|TRBV27|.|TRBJ2-7
TGTGCCAGCAGCTTAAGCGGTAGCTCCTACGAGCAGTACTTC
CASSLSGSSYEQYF
>.|TRBV4-1|.|TRBJ2-2
TGCGCCAGCAGCCAGTACAAGACCGGGGGGCCGGGTACCGGGGAGCTGTTTTTT
CASSQYKTGGPGTGELFF
>few|TRBV12-3/TRBV12-4|TRBD2|TRBJ2-2
TGTGCCAGCAGTAGCTATTTCTTCTCGGCGCTAGCGGAAGACACCGGGGAGCTGTTTTTT
CASSSYFFSALAEDTGELFF
>many|TRBV19|.|TRBJ2-1
TGTGCCAGCAGCCCCCGCTCATCCTACAATGAGCAGTTCTTC
CASSPRSSYNEQFF
>.|TRBV27|.|TRBJ1-5
TGTGCCAGCAGTTTAACATCTTCTGGGGATCAGCCCCAGCATTTT
CASSLTSSGDQPQHF
>.|TRBV6-5|.|TRBJ1-2
TGTGCCAGCAGTACTGACGGGACTCACGGCTACACCTTC
CASSTDGTHGYTF
>.|TRBV6-2/TRBV6-3|TRBD1|TRBJ1-6
TGTGCCTGCAGTCCCTACCCGGACAGGAGCCGAAATTCACCCCTCCACTTT
CACSPYPDRSRNSPLHF
>many|TRBV6-1|TRBD1|TRBJ2-3
TGTGCCAGCAGTGCCCGGGACAGATCCACAGATACGCAGTATTTT
CASSARDRSTDTQYF
>.|TRBV5-5|.|TRBJ1-3
TGTGCCAGCAGCCCGGACAGTGCAGTCTCTGGAAACACCATATATTTT
CASSPDSAVSGNTIYF
>.|TRBV27|TRBD1|TRBJ1-2
TGTGCCAGCAGTTTGCACAGGGGGCAATGGGATGGCTACACCTTC
CASSLHRGQWDGYTF
>many|TRBV7-6|.|TRBJ1-1
TGTGCCAGCAGCTTAGAGACGAACACTGAAGCTTTCTTT
CASSLETNTEAFF
>few|TRBV5-1|.|TRBJ2-3
TGCGCCAGCAGCTTGGAATCTAGCACAGATACGCAGTATTTT
CASSLESSTDTQYF
>.|TRBV14|.|TRBJ2-3
TGTGCCAGCAGCCAAGAAATAGGGCGCCTAAGCACAGATACGCAGTATTTT
CASSQEIGRLSTDTQYF
>.|TRBV15|.|TRBJ1-4
TGTGCCACCAGCAGGCCGACCTCCGGGGCAACTAATGAAAAACTGTTTTTT
CATSRPTSGATNEKLFF
>few|TRBV5-4|.|TRBJ2-3
TGTGCCAGCAGCCGCAGGGGGACTAGCACAGATACGCAGTATTTT
CASSRRGTSTDTQYF
>.|TRBV6-1|.|TRBJ2-1
TGTGCCAGCAGTGTTACAGCCTACAATGAGCAGTTCTTC
CASSVTAYNEQFF
>many|TRBV7-9|.|TRBJ2-5
TGTGCCAGCAGCTTATCTGTTCAAGTCCAAGAGACCCAGTACTTC
CASSLSVQVQETQYF